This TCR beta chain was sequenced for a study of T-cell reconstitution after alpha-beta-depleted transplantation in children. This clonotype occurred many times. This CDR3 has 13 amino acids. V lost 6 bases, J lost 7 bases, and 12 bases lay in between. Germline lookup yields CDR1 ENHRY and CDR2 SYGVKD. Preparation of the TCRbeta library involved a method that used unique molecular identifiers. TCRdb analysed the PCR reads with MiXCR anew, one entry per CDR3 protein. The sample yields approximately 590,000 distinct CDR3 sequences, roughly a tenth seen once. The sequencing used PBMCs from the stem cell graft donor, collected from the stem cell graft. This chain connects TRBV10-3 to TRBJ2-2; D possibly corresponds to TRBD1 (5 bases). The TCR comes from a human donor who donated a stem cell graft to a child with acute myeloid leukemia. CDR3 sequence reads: CAIRIQEGGELFF. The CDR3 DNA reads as TGTGCCATCAGGATACAGGAAGGCGGGGAGCTGTTTTTT.